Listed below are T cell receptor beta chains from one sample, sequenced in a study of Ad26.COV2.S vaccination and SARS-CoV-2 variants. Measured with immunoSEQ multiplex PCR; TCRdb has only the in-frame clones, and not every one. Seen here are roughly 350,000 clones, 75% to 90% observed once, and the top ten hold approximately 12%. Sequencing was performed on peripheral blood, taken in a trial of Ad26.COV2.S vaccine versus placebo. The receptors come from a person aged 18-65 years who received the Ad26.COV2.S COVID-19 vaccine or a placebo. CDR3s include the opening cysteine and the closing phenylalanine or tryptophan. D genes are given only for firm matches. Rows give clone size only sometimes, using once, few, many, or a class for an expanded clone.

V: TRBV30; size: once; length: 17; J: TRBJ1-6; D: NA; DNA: TGTGCCTGGAGTGATCGGGGCACCTACTCCTATAATTCACCCCTCCACTTT; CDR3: CAWSDRGTYSYNSPLHF
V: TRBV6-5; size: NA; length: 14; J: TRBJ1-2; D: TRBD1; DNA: TGTGCCAGCAGAACGAAACAGGGGAGCTATGGCTACACCTTC; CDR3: CASRTKQGSYGYTF
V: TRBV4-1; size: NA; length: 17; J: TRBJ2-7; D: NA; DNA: TGCGCCAGCAGCCAAGATAGCCGTGTCGGAAGCTCCTACGAGCAGTACTTC; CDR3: CASSQDSRVGSSYEQYF
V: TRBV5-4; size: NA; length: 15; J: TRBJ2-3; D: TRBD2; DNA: TGTGCCAGCAGCTTGAAGGGACTAGCGGTGGATACGCAGTATTTT; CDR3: CASSLKGLAVDTQYF
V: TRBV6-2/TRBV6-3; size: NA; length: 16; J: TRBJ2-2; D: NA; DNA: TGTGCCAGCAGTTTGCCGGGGGCCGCGAACACCGGGGAGCTGTTTTTT; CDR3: CASSLPGAANTGELFF
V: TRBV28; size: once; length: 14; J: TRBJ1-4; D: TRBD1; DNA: TGTGCCAGCAGTTCTCCAGGGGGCAGTGAAAAACTGTTTTTT; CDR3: CASSSPGGSEKLFF
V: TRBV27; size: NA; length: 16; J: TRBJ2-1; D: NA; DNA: TGTGCCAGCAGGCCATCTAGCGATTCTAGGACCAATGAGCAGTTCTTC; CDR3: CASRPSSDSRTNEQFF
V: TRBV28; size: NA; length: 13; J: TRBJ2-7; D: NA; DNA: TGTGCCAGCCGGGGTCCCCCTCTCTACGAGCAGTACTTC; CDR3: CASRGPPLYEQYF
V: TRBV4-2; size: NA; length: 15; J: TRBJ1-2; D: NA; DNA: TGTGCCAGCAGCCCCTACGCCGACAACAACTATGGCTACACCTTC; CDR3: CASSPYADNNYGYTF
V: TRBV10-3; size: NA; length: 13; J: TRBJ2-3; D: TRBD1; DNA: TGTGCCATCAGGACAGGGGCCACAGATACGCAGTATTTT; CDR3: CAIRTGATDTQYF
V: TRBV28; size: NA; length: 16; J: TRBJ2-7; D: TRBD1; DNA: TGTGCCAGCAGTTATCCGGGACAGGGGCCAGTATACGAGCAGTACTTC; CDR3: CASSYPGQGPVYEQYF
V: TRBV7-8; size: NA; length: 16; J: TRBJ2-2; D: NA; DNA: TGTGCCAGCAGCTTAGCTGGGACACCTGGCCCCGGGGAGCTGTTTTTT; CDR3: CASSLAGTPGPGELFF
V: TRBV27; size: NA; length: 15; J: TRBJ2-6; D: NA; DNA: TGTGCCAGCAGTCCGACCTACTCTGGGGCCAACGTCCTGACTTTC; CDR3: CASSPTYSGANVLTF
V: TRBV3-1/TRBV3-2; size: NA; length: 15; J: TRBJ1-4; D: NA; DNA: TGTGCCAGCAGCCAAGTGGGTGGGGGGAAGGAAAAACTGTTTTTT; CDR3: CASSQVGGGKEKLFF
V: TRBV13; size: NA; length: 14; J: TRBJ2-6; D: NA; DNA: TGTGCCAGCAGCTTCCTCTCTGGGGCCAACGTCCTGACTTTC; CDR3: CASSFLSGANVLTF
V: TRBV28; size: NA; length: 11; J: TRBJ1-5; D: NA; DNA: TGTGCCAGCAGTTTTGGCCAGCCCCAGCATTTT; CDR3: CASSFGQPQHF
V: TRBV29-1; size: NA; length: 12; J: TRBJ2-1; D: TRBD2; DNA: TGCAGCGTTGATTCGGGAGGCAATGAGCAGTTCTTC; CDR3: CSVDSGGNEQFF
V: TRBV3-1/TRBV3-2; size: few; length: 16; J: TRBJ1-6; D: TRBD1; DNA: TGTGCCAGCAGCCAAGCCGGGACAGCAAATAATTCACCCCTCCACTTT; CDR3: CASSQAGTANNSPLHF
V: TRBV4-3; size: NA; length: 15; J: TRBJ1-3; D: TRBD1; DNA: TGCGCCAGCGGACGGGACAGCTACTCTGGAAACACCATATATTTT; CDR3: CASGRDSYSGNTIYF
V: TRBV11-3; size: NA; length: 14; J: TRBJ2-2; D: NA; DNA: TGTGCCAGCAGCTCGAAAGCTGGGACCGGGGAGCTGTTTTTT; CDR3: CASSSKAGTGELFF
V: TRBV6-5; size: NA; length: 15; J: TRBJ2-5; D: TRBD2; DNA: TGTGCCAGCAGCTCAGCCGGGACTAGCGGAGAGACCCAGTACTTC; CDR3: CASSSAGTSGETQYF
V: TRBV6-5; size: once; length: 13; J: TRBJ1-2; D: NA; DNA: TGTGCCAGCAGTTACGGGCCCGGTCGTGGCTACACCTTC; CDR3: CASSYGPGRGYTF
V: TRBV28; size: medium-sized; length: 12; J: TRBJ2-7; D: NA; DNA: TGTGCCAGCAGTCCGAGGCGTCCCGAGCAGTACTTC; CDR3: CASSPRRPEQYF
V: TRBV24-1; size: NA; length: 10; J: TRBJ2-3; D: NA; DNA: TGTGCCACCAGTGACCCTTCGCAGTATTTT; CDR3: CATSDPSQYF
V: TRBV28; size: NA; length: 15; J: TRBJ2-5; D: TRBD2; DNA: TGTGCCAGCAGTTTGCGGCTAGCGGGGAGAGAGACCCAGTACTTC; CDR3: CASSLRLAGRETQYF
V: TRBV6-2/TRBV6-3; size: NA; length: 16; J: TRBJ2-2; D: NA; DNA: TGTGCCAGCAGTCCCCATTTTTCGACAGCCACCGGGGAGCTGTTTTTT; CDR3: CASSPHFSTATGELFF
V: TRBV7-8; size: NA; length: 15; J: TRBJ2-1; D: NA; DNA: TGTGCCAGCAGCTTAGATCTGGGGAGTTACAATGAGCAGTTCTTC; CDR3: CASSLDLGSYNEQFF
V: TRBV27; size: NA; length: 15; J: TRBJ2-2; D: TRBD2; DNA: TGTGCCATTTCCGGACTAGTTAAAAACACCGGGGAGCTGTTTTTT; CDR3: CAISGLVKNTGELFF
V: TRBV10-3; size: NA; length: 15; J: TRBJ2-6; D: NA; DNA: TGTGCCATCAGTGAGGTGGGCACCGGGGCCAACGTCCTGACTTTC; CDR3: CAISEVGTGANVLTF
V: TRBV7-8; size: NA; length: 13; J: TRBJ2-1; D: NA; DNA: TGTGCCAGCAGCCCCCGGGTTTACAATGAGCAGTTCTTC; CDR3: CASSPRVYNEQFF
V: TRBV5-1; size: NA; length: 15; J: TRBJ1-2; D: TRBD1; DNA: TGCGCCAGCAGCTCCCGACAGGGAGCTAACTATGGCTACACCTTC; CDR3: CASSSRQGANYGYTF
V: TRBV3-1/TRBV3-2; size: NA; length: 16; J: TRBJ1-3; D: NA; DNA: TGTGCCAGCAGCCAAGGATTGGTCCACTCTGGAAACACCATATATTTT; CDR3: CASSQGLVHSGNTIYF
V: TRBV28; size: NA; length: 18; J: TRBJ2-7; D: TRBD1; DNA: TGTGCCAGCAGTTTTGGGACAGGGCTTACTAGGGGGACGTACGAGCAGTACTTC; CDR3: CASSFGTGLTRGTYEQYF
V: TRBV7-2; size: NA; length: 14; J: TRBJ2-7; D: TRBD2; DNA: TGTGCCAGCAGCCTACCGGGAGGGATGTACGAGCAGTACTTC; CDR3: CASSLPGGMYEQYF
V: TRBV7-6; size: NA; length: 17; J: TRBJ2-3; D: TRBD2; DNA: TGTGCCAGCGATCCGGGACTAGCGGGGGTGAGCACAGATACGCAGTATTTT; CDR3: CASDPGLAGVSTDTQYF
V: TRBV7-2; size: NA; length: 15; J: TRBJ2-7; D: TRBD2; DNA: TGTGCCAGCAGCCCCCGGGGAGGGACCCCCTACGAGCAGTACTTC; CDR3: CASSPRGGTPYEQYF
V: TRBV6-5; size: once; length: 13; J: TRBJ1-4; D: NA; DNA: TGTGCCAGCACCCGGGCCGATAATGAAAAACTGTTTTTT; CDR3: CASTRADNEKLFF